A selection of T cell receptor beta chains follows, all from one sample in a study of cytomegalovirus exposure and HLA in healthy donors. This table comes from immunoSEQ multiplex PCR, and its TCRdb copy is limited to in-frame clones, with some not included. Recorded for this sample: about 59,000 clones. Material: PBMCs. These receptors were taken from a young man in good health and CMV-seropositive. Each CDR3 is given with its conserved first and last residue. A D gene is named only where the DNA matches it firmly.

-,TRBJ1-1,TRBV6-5,CASSYSEGMNTEAFF,TGTGCCAGCAGTTACTCCGAGGGAATGAACACTGAAGCTTTCTTT
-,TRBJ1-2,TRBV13,CASSLSGGAINYGYTF,TGTGCCAGCAGCTTATCGGGGGGGGCGATTAACTATGGCTACACCTTC
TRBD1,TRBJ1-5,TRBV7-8,CASRQDRESNQPQHF,TGTGCCAGCAGACAGGACAGGGAAAGCAATCAGCCCCAGCACTTT
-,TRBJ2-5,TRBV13,CARSLQETQYF,TGTGCCAGAAGCTTACAGGAGACCCAGTACTTC
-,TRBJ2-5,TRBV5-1,CASSFTDQETQYF,TGCGCCAGCAGCTTTACAGATCAAGAGACCCAGTACTTC
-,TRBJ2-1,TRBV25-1,CASSEWQGTDNEQFF,TGTGCCAGCAGTGAATGGCAGGGGACCGACAATGAGCAGTTCTTC
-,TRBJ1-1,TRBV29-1,CSVEKGDTEAFF,TGCAGCGTTGAGAAGGGGGACACTGAAGCTTTCTTT
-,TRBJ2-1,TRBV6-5,CASFGGTYNEQFF,TGTGCCAGCTTTGGAGGAACCTACAATGAGCAGTTCTTC
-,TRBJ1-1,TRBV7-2,CASSRGPNTEAFF,TGTGCCAGCAGCAGGGGCCCGAACACTGAAGCTTTCTTT
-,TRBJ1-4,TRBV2,CASQYRGAEEKLFF,TGTGCCAGCCAATATCGGGGGGCAGAGGAAAAACTGTTTTTT
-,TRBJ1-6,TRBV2,CASRRDYNSPLHF,TGTGCCAGCAGGAGGGATTATAATTCACCCCTCCACTTT
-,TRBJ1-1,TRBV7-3,CASSLSGGTEAFF,TGTGCCAGCAGCTTAAGTGGCGGCACTGAAGCTTTCTTT
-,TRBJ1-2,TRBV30,CAWKSGLTPGNYGYTF,TGTGCCTGGAAGTCGGGACTCACTCCCGGAAACTATGGCTACACCTTC
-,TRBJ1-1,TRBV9,CASSPMGGNTEAFF,TGTGCCAGCAGCCCCATGGGGGGAAACACTGAAGCTTTCTTT
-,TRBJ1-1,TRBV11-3,CASRGRVNTEAFF,TGTGCCAGCAGGGGGAGGGTGAACACTGAAGCTTTCTTT
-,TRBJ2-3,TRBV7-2,CASKTVGTDTQYF,TGTGCCAGCAAAACTGTGGGCACAGATACGCAGTATTTT
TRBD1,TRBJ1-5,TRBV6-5,CASSRTGGNQPQHF,TGTGCCAGCAGTAGGACAGGCGGCAATCAGCCCCAGCATTTT
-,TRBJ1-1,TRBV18,CASSPRQEMNTEAFF,TGTGCCAGCTCCCCTAGACAGGAGATGAACACTGAAGCTTTCTTT
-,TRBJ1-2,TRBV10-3,CATGSDSLTYGYTF,TGTGCCACCGGGTCGGACAGCTTGACCTATGGCTACACCTTC
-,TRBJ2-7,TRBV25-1,CASSYSYEQYF,TGTGCCAGCAGTTACTCCTACGAGCAGTACTTC
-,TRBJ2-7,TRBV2,CASSDSDNAGFEQYF,TGTGCCAGCAGTGATTCGGACAACGCGGGATTCGAGCAGTACTTC
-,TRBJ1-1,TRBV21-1,CASSKAQWTCTEAFF,TGTGCCAGCAGCAAAGCGCAGTGGACTTGCACTGAAGCTTTCTTT
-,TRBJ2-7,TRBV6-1,CASREGAHEQYF,TGTGCCAGCCGGGAGGGGGCTCATGAGCAGTACTTC
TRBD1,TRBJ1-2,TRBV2,CASSRLGTGAYGYTF,TGTGCCAGCAGCCGCCTGGGGACAGGGGCATATGGCTACACCTTC
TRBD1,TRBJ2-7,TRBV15,CATSRDGGRGYEQYF,TGTGCCACCAGCAGAGATGGTGGCAGGGGGTACGAGCAGTACTTC
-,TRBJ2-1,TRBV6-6,CASSYSTLYSDNEQFF,TGTGCCAGCAGTTACTCTACTTTATACTCCGACAATGAGCAGTTCTTC
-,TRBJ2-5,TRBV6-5,CASSLTNFQETQYF,TGTGCCAGCAGCCTTACTAACTTCCAAGAGACCCAGTACTTC
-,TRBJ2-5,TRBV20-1,CSLQETQYF,TGCTCTTTACAAGAGACCCAGTACTTC
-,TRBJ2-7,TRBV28,CASSTLYAEQYF,TGTGCCAGCAGCACATTATACGCCGAGCAGTACTTC